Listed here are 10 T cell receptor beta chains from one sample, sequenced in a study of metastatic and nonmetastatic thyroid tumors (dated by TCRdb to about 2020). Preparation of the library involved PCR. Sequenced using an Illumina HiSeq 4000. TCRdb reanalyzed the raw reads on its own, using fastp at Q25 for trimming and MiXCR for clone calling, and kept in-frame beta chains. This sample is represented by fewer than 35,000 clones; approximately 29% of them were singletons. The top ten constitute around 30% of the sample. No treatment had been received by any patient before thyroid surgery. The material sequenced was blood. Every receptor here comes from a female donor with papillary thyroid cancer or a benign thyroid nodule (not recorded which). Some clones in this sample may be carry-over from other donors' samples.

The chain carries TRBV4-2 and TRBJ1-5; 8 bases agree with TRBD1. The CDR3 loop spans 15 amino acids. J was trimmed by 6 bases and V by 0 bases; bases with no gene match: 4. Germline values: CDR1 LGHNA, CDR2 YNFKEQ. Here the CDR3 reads CASSQDRGHGQPQHF. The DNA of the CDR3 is TGTGCCAGCAGCCAAGACAGGGGGCATGGTCAGCCCCAGCATTTT.

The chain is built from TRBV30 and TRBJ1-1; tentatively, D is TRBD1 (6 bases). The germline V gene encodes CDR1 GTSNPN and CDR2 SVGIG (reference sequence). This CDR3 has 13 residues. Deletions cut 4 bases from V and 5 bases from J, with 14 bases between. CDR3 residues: CAWTRTVVTEAFF. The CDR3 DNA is TGTGCCTGGACGAGGACAGTGGTGACTGAAGCTTTCTTT.

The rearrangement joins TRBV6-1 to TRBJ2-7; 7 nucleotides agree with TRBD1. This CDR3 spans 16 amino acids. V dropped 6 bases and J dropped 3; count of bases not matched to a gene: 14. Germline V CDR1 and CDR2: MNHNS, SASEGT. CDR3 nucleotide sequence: TGTGCCAGCAGCGCCATTGTGGACAGGAGATTCTACGAGCAGTACTTC. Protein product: CASSAIVDRRFYEQYF.

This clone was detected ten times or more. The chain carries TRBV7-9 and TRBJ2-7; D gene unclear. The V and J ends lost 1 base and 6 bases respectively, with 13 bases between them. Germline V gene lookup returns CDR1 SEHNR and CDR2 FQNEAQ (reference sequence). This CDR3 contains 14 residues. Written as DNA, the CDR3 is TGTGCCAGCAGCTTAGGGGTCGGTGAGGTCGAGCAGTACTTC. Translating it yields CASSLGVGEVEQYF.

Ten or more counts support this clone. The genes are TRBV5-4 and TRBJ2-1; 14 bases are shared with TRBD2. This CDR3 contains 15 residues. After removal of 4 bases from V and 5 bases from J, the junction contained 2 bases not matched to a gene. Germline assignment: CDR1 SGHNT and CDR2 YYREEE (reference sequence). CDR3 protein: CASSGGLAGDNEQFF. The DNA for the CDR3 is TGTGCCAGCAGCGGGGGACTAGCGGGAGACAATGAGCAGTTCTTC.

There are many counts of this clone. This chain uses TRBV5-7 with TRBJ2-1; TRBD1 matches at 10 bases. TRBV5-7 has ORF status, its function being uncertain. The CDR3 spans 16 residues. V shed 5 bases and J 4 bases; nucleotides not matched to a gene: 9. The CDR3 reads CASRWGQGFLYNEQFF. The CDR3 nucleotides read TGTGCCAGCAGGTGGGGACAGGGGTTTCTTTACAATGAGCAGTTCTTC.

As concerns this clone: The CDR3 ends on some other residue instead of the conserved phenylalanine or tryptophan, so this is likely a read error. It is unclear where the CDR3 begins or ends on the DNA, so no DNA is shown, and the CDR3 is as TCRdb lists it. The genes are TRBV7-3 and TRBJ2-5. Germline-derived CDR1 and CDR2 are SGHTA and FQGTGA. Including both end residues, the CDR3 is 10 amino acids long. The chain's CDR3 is CASSSYLSIG.

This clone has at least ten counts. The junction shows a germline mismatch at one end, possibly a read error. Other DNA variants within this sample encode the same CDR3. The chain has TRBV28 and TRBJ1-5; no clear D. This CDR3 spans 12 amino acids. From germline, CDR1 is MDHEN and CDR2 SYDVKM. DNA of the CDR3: TGTGCCAGCAGTTCAGTCAATCAACCCCAGCATTTT. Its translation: CASSSVNQPQHF.

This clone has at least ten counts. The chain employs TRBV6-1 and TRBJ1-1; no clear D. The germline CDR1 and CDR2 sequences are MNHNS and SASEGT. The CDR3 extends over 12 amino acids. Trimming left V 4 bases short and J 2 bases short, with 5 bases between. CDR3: CASSGSNTEAFF. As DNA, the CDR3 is TGTGCCAGCAGTGGGTCCAACACTGAAGCTTTCTTT.

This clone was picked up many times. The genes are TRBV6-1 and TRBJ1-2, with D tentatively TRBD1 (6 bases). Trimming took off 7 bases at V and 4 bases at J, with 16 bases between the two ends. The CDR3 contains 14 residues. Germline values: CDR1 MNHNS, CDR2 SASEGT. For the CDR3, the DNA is TGTGCCAGCACCGAGGGCGTACAGGGCTATGGCTACACCTTC. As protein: CASTEGVQGYGYTF.